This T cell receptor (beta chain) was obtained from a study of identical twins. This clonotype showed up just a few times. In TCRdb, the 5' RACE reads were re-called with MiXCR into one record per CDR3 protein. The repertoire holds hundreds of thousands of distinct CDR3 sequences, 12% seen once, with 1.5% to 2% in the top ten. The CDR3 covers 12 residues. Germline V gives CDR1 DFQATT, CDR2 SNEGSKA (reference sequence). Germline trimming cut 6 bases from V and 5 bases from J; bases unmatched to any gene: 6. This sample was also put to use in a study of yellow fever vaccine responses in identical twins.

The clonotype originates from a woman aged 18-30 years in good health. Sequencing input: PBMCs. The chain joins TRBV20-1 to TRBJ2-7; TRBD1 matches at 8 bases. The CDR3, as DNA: TGCAGTGCAGCAGGGGGCGTAGACGAGCAGTACGTC. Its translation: CSAAGGVDEQYV.